The source of this TCR beta chain is a study of shared clonotypes between healthy human individuals. Here immunoSEQ multiplex PCR was the method, and the copy in TCRdb shows in-frame clones only, minus some. In the table there are fewer than 850,000 clones, about 90% of which are singletons. Trimming cost V 1 base and J 2 bases; bases outside gene matches: 5. Germline-derived CDR1 and CDR2 are MNHEY and SMNVEV (reference sequence). There are 16 residues in the CDR3. This clone was observed a single time. Sequencing was done on a sample of memory CD8+ T cells from PBMCs. Stated subset: CD45RO+ cells pooled with CCR7-negative TemRA cells. V gene TRBV27 combines with J gene TRBJ2-7; 10 nucleotides match TRBD2. The sequence derives from a man younger than 30 in good health. Some clones in this sample may be carry-over from other donors' samples. For the CDR3, the DNA is TGTGCCAGCAGTTTATTTAGCGGGAGGTTCCCCTACGAGCAGTACTTC. It encodes CASSLFSGRFPYEQYF.